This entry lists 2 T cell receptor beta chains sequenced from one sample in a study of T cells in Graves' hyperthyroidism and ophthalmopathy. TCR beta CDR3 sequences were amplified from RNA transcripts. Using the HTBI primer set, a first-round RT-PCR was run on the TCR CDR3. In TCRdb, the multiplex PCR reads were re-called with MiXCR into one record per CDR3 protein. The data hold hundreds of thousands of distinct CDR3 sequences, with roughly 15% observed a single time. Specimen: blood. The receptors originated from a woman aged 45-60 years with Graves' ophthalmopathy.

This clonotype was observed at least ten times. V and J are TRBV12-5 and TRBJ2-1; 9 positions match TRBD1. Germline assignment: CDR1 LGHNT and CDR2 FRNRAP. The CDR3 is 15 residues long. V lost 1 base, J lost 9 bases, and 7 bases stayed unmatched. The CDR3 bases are TGTGCTAGTGGTTTGGGGACAGGGGCAGTTGGTGAGCAGTTCTTC. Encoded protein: CASGLGTGAVGEQFF.

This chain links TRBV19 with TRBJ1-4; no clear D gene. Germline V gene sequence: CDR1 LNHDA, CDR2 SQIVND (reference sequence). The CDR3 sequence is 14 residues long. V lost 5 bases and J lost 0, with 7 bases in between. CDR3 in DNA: TGTGCCAGTAGTGAACTCGCAACTAATGAAAAACTGTTTTTT. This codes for CASSELATNEKLFF. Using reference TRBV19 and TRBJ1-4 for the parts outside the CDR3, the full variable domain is DGGITQSPKYLFRKEGQNVTLSCEQNLNHDAMYWYRQDPGQGLRLIYYSQIVNDFQKGDIAEGYSVSREKKESFPLTVTSAQKNPTAFYLCASSELATNEKLFFGSGTQLSVL.